This T cell receptor beta chain came from a study of OX40 agonist ivuxolimab in advanced cancers. Across the whole study: Ivuxolimab is an agonistic anti-OX40 (CD134) antibody, and patients were treated with it. Patients were 82.7% male with ages about 23 to 79, mean 60. The study's findings and limits: Expanded clones were, on average, more numerous in CD8+ T cells than in CD4+. Clonal expansion was seen in CD4+ and CD8+ blood T cells by week 6 at 0.1 to 3.0 mg/kg.

As for this clone: Its antigen is not known.

This table comes from immunoSEQ multiplex PCR, and its TCRdb copy is limited to in-frame clones, with some not included. This table has about 79,000 clones, 90% appearing once. This clonotype originated in an adult with an advanced solid tumor such as melanoma, head and neck, liver or kidney cancer. The material sequenced was CD4+ or CD8+ T cells sorted from blood, taken in a trial of the OX40 agonist ivuxolimab.

CDR3 sequence (DNA): TGTGCCAGCAGTGCCTCCGGGAAGAACTATGGCTACACCTTC. Protein product: CASSASGKNYGYTF. The gene calls are TRBV6-1 and TRBJ1-2; D is unclear. V was clipped by 4 bases and J by 2 bases, with 11 bases between them. Germline-derived CDR1 and CDR2 are MNHNS and SASEGT. The CDR3 is 14 amino acids.